This TCR beta chain is drawn from a study of T cell changes during pregnancy in multiple sclerosis. Sequencing used immunoSEQ multiplex PCR; TCRdb keeps in-frame clones, though not all of them. The sample has tens of thousands of clones, 92% seen once. V shed 1 base, J shed 5 bases, and the junction held 7 bases outside the gene matches. The CDR3 is 15 amino acids. Germline V gives CDR1 SGHTA, CDR2 FQGNSA. This specimen was CD4+ T cells from peripheral blood mononuclear cells, taken in the third trimester of pregnancy. This rearrangement joins TRBV7-2 to TRBJ2-7, with 8 bases identical to TRBD1. The TCR sequence derives from a female donor with multiple sclerosis, enrolled in a pregnancy study. CDR3: CASSLGQGTHHEQYF. The CDR3 DNA reads TGTGCCAGCAGCTTAGGACAGGGGACTCACCACGAGCAGTACTTC.